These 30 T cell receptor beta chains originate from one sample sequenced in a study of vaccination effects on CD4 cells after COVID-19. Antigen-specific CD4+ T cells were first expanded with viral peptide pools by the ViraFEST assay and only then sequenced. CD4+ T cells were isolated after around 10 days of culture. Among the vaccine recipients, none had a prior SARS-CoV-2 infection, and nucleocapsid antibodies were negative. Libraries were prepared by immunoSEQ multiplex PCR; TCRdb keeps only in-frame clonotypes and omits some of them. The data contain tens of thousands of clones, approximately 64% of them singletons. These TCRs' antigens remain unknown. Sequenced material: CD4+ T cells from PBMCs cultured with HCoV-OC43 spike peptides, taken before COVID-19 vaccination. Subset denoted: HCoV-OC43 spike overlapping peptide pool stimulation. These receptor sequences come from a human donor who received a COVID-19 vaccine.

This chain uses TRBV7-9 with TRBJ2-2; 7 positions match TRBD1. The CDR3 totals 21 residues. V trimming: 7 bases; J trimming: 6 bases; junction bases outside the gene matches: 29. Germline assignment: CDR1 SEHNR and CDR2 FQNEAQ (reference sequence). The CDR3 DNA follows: TGTGCCAGCACTCGGAGCAGGGGGATAGTCGTGGGACGACCCGGGGCCGGGGAGCTGTTTTTT. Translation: CASTRSRGIVVGRPGAGELFF.

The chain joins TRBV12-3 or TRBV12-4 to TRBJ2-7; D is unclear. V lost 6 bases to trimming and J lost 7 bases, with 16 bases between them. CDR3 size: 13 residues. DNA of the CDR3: TGTGCCAGCAGCCCAAGCCGACTGTCTGAGCAGTACTTC. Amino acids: CASSPSRLSEQYF.

CDR3: CASSEGVNQPQHF. For the CDR3, the DNA is TGTGCCAGCAGTGAGGGAGTCAATCAGCCCCAGCATTTT. The chain has TRBV2 and TRBJ1-5; unclear D gene. Trimming pared 3 bases from V and 3 bases from J, leaving 6 bases between. There are 13 residues in the CDR3. Germline CDR1 SNHLY, CDR2 FYNNEI.

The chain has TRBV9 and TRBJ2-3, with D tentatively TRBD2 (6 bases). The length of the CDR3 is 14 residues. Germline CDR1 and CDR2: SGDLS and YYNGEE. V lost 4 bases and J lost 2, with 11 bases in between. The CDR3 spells CASSQAGSTDTQYF. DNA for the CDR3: TGTGCCAGCAGCCAAGCGGGTTCCACAGATACGCAGTATTTT.

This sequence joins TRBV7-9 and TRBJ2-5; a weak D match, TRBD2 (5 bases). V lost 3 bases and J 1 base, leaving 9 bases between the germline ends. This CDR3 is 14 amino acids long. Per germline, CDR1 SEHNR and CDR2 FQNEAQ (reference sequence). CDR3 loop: CASSFGVGQETQYF. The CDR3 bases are TGTGCCAGCAGCTTCGGGGTAGGCCAAGAGACCCAGTACTTC.

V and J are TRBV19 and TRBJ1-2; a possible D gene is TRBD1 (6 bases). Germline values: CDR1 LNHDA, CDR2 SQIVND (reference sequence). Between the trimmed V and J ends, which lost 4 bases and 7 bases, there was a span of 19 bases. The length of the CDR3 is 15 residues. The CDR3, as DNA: TGTGCCAGTAGTAGCGGGTTGAGGCAGGGGCTTGGCTACACCTTC. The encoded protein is CASSSGLRQGLGYTF.

The DNA of the CDR3 is TGTGCCAGCAGCCAGCCGGGACAGGGGAGGGGGGATACGCAGTATTTT. Translation gives CASSQPGQGRGDTQYF. The V call is TRBV11-2, the J call TRBJ2-3; 10 nucleotides match TRBD1. The CDR3 has 16 residues. The ends lost 5 bases at V and 6 bases at J; junction bases unmatched: 11. Germline-derived CDR1 and CDR2 are SGHAT and FQNNGV.

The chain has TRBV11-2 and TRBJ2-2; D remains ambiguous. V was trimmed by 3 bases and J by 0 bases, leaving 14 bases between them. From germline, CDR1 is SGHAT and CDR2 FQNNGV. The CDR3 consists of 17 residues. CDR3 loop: CASSFPSGRANTGELFF. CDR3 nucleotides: TGTGCCAGCAGCTTTCCGTCTGGCAGAGCGAACACCGGGGAGCTGTTTTTT.

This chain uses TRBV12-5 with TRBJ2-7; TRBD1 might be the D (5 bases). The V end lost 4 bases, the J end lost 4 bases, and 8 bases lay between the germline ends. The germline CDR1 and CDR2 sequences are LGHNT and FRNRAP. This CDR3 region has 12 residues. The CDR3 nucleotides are TGTGCTAGTGGTTCACAGGAGTACGAGCAGTACTTC. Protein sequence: CASGSQEYEQYF.

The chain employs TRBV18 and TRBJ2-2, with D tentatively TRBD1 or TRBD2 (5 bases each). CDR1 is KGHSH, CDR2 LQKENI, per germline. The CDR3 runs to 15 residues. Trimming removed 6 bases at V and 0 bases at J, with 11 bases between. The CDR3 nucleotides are TGTGCCAGCTCGTCCCGGGACGCGAACACCGGGGAGCTGTTTTTT. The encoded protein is CASSSRDANTGELFF.

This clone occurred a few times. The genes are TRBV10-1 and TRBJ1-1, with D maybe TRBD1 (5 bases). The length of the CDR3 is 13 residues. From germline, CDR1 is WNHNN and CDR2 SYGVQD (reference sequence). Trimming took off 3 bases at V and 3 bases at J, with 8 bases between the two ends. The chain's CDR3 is CASSEDSYTEAFF. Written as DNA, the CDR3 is TGCGCCAGCAGTGAAGACAGTTACACTGAAGCTTTCTTT.

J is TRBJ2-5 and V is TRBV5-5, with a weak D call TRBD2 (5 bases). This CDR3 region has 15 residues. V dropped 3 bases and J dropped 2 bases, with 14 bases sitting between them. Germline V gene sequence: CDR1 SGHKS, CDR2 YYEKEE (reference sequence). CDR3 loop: CASSSRVGGQETQYF. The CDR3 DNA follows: TGTGCCAGCAGCTCTAGGGTTGGAGGACAAGAGACCCAGTACTTC.

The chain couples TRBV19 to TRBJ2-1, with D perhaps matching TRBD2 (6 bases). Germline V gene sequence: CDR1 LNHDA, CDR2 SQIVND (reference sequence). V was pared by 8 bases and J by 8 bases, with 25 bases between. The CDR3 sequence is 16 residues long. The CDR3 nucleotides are TGTGCCAGTGCCCCAGACACTGGACTAACTGGGTATGAGCAGTTCTTC. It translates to CASAPDTGLTGYEQFF.

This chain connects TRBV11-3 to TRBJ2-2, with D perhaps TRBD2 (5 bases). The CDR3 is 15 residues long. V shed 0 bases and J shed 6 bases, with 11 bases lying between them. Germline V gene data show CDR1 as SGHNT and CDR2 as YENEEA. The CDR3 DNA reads TGTGCCAGCAGCTTAGATCACGGGGTGGCCGGGGAGCTGTTTTTT. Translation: CASSLDHGVAGELFF.

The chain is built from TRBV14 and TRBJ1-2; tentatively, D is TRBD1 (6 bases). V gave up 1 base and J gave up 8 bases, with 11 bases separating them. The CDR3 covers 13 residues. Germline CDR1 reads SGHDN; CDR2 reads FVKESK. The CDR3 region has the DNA TGTGCCAGCAGCCAAGGTACAGGGTTCGGCTACACCTTC. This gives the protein CASSQGTGFGYTF. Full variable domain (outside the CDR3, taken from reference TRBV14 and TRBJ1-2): EAGVTQFPSHSVIEKGQTVTLRCDPISGHDNLYWYRRVMGKEIKFLLHFVKESKQDESGMPNNRFLAERTGGTYSTLKVQPAELEDSGVYFCASSQGTGFGYTFGSGTRLTVV.

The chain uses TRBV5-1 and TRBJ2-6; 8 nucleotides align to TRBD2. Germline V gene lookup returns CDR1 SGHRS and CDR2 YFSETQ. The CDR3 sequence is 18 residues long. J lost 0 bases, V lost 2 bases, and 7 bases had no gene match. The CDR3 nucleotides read TGCGCCAGCAGCTTTCCCCAACGGGAGGGCTCTGGGGCCAACGTCCTGACTTTC. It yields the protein CASSFPQREGSGANVLTF. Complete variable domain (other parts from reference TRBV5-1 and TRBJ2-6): KAGVTQTPRYLIKTRGQQVTLSCSPISGHRSVSWYQQTPGQGLQFLFEYFSETQRNKGNFPGRFSGRQFSNSRSEMNVSTLELGDSALYLCASSFPQREGSGANVLTFGAGSRLTVL.

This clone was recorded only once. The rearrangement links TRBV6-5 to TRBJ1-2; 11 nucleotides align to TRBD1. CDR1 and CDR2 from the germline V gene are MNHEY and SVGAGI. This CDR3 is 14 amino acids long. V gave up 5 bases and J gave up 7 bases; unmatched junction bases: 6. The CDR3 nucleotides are TGTGCCAGCAGTACAGCCGGGACAGGGGGTGGCTACACCTTC. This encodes CASSTAGTGGGYTF.

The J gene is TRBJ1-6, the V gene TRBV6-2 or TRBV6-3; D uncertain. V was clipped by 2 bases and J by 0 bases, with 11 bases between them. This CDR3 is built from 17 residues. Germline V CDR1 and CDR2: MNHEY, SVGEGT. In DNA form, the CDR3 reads TGTGCCAGCAGTTACGGGTACACGAGCTCCTATAATTCACCCCTCCACTTT. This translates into CASSYGYTSSYNSPLHF.

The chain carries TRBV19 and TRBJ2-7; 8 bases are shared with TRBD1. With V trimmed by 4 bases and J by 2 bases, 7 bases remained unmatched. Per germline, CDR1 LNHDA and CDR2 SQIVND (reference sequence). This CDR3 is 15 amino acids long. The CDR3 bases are TGTGCCAGTAGTAGGGACAGGAGGAAAGCCTACGAGCAGTACTTC. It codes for CASSRDRRKAYEQYF.

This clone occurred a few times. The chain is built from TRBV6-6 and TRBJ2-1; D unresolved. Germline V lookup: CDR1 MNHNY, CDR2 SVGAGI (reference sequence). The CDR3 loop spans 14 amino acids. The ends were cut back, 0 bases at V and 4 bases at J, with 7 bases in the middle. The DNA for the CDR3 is TGTGCCAGCAGTTACTCCCGCGTATACAATGAGCAGTTCTTC. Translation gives CASSYSRVYNEQFF.

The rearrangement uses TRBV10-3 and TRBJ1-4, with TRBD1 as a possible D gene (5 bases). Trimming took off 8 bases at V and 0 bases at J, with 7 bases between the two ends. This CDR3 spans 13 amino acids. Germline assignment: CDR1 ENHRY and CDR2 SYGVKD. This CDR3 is CAIQGATNEKLFF. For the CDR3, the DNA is TGTGCCATCCAGGGTGCAACTAATGAAAAACTGTTTTTT.

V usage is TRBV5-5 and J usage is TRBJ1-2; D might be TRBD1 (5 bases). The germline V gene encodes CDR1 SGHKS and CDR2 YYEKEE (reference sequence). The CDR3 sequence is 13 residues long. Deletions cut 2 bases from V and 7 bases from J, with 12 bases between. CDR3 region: CASSFEGWSGYTF. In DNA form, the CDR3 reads TGTGCCAGCAGCTTTGAGGGGTGGAGTGGCTACACCTTC.

The CDR3 is CASEPLRGAGPYGYTF. The CDR3 nucleotides read TGTGCCAGCGAACCCCTCAGAGGGGCCGGGCCCTATGGCTACACCTTC. The chain joins TRBV25-1 to TRBJ1-2; tentatively, D is TRBD1 (5 bases). The CDR3 extends over 16 amino acids. Germline V gene data show CDR1 as MGHDK and CDR2 as SYGVNS. V lost 8 bases, J lost 4 bases, and 23 bases lay in between.

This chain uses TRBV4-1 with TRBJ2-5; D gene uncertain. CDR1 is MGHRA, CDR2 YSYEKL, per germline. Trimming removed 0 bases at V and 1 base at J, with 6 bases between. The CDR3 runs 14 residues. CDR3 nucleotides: TGCGCCAGCAGCCAAGAGAGGACCCAAGAGACCCAGTACTTC. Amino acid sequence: CASSQERTQETQYF.

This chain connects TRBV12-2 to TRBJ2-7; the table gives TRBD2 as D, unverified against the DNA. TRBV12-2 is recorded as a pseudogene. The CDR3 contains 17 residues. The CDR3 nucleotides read TGTGCAAGTCGCTTAGTTTTGGCGGATCGTACCCGCGGGGAGCAGTACTTC. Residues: CASRLVLADRTRGEQYF.

CDR3 region: CASSPRAGAYNEQFF. In DNA form, the CDR3 reads TGTGCCAGCAGCCCCCGGGCTGGCGCTTACAATGAGCAGTTCTTC. This chain uses TRBV14 with TRBJ2-1, with D hard to call. Per the germline V gene, CDR1 is SGHDN and CDR2 is FVKESK. The CDR3 loop spans 15 amino acids. The V and J ends lost 4 bases and 4 bases respectively, with 14 bases between them.

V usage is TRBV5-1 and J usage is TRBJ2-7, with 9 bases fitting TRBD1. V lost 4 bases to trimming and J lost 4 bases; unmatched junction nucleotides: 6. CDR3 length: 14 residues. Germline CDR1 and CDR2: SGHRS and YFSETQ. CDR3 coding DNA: TGCGCCAGCAGCGTGGGACAGGGAGGATACGAGCAGTACTTC. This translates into CASSVGQGGYEQYF.

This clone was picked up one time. The CDR3 DNA follows: TGTGCCAGCGGACTCTCTAGCGGGAGCCTCCCAGATACGCAGTATTTT. Translation gives CASGLSSGSLPDTQYF. The rearrangement links TRBV25-1 to TRBJ2-3; 10 bases fit TRBD2. Looked up from germline, CDR1 is MGHDK and CDR2 is SYGVNS. The ends lost 8 bases at V and 4 bases at J; junction bases unmatched: 12. CDR3 length: 16 amino acids. Full variable domain (rest looked up from reference TRBV25-1 and TRBJ2-3): EADIYQTPRYLVIGTGKKITLECSQTMGHDKMYWYQQDPGMELHLIHYSYGVNSTEKGDLSSESTVSRIRTEHFPLTLESARPSHTSQYLCASGLSSGSLPDTQYFGPGTRLTVL.

As DNA, the CDR3 is TGTGCCAGTAAAACGGGGCGGGACAGTATGTCCAACACTGAAGCTTTCTTT. Its protein product is CASKTGRDSMSNTEAFF. V usage is TRBV19 and J usage is TRBJ1-1; TRBD1 matches at 7 bases. Trimming at V came to 7 bases and at J to 2 bases, leaving 16 bases not matched to a gene. Germline CDR1 reads LNHDA; CDR2 reads SQIVND (reference sequence). The CDR3 spans 17 residues.

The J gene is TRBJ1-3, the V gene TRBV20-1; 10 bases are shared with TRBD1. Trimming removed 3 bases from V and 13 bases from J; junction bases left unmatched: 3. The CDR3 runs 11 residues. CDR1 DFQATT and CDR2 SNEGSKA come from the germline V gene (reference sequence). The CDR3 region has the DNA TGCAGTGCTAGGGTGGGACAGGGGATATATTTT. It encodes CSARVGQGIYF.